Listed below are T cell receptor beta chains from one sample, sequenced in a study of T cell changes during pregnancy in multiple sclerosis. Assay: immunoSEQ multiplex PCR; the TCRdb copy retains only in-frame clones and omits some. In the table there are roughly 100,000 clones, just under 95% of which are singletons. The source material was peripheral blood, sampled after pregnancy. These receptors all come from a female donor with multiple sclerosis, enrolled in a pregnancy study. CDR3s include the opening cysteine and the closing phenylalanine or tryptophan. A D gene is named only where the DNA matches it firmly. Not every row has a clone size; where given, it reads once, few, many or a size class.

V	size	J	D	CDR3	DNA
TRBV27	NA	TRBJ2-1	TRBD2	CASSLGALAGGPYNEQFF	TGTGCCAGCAGTTTGGGGGCACTAGCGGGAGGGCCCTACAATGAGCAGTTCTTC
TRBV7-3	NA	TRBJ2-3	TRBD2	CASAAAGDWADTQYF	TGTGCCAGCGCGGCGGCGGGAGATTGGGCAGATACGCAGTATTTT
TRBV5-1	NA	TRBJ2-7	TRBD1	CASSQGTGAYEQYF	TGCGCCAGCAGCCAGGGGACAGGGGCCTACGAGCAGTACTTC
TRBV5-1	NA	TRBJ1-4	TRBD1	CASSATGTGFEKLFF	TGCGCCAGCAGCGCGACCGGGACAGGATTTGAAAAACTGTTTTTT
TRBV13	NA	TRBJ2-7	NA	CASSLSGGVAYEQYF	TGTGCCAGCAGCTTAAGTGGAGGGGTTGCCTACGAGCAGTACTTC
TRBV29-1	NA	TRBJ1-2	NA	CSVDLGGRSTLGYGYTF	TGCAGCGTTGATTTGGGGGGACGGAGCACTCTTGGCTATGGCTACACCTTC
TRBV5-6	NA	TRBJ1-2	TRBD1	CASSMETGELHYGYTF	TGTGCCAGCAGCATGGAAACAGGGGAGCTTCACTATGGCTACACCTTC
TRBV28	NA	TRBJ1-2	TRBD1	CASSVWDRGRNYGYTF	TGTGCCAGCAGTGTATGGGACAGGGGCAGGAACTATGGCTACACCTTC
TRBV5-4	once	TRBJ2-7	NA	CASSSGGTPSYEQYF	TGTGCCAGCAGTTCAGGTGGTACCCCCTCCTACGAGCAGTACTTC
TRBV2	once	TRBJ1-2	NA	CASVSGGRYYGYTF	TGTGCCAGCGTATCGGGGGGACGGTACTATGGCTACACCTTC
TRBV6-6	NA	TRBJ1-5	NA	CASSPGVQPQHF	TGTGCCAGCAGCCCGGGGGTCCAGCCCCAGCATTTT